The clone carrying this T cell receptor beta chain was seen only a few times. Its specificity is not known. The germline gives CDR1 DFQATT, CDR2 SNEGSKA (reference sequence). The CDR3 is made up of 17 amino acids. The ends were cut back, 3 bases at V and 1 base at J, with 16 bases in the middle. As for time point: sample taken at primary tumor resection. No cells were sorted before sequencing. The whole RNA sequenced was extracted from tumor, nontumor lung or frozen PBMC. This specimen comes from a study of spatial heterogeneity in lung cancer. At the level of the study: Beta-chain sequences were consistently detected more often than alpha-chain sequences. Averaged across combinations, each unique TCR and UMI pairing appeared more than ten times in raw reads, which were uncorrected. Whole-study results and caveats: Among blood samples, ubiquitous expanded tumor TCRs appeared more at resection than at follow-up.

TCR cDNA molecules each carried a unique molecular identifier. TCRdb re-called the 5' RACE reads with MiXCR, one entry per CDR3 protein. The sample records almost 75,000 distinct CDR3 sequences, 10% to 15% being singletons. This chain uses TRBV20-1 with TRBJ2-6; perhaps TRBD1 as D (5 bases). Sample: PBMCs, taken at surgery. This TCR was sampled from a male donor with early-stage non-small cell lung cancer. CDR3 in DNA: TGCAGTGCTAGTGGAAGGGGCAACCCGTCTGGGGCCAACGTCCTGACTTTC. Its protein product is CSASGRGNPSGANVLTF.